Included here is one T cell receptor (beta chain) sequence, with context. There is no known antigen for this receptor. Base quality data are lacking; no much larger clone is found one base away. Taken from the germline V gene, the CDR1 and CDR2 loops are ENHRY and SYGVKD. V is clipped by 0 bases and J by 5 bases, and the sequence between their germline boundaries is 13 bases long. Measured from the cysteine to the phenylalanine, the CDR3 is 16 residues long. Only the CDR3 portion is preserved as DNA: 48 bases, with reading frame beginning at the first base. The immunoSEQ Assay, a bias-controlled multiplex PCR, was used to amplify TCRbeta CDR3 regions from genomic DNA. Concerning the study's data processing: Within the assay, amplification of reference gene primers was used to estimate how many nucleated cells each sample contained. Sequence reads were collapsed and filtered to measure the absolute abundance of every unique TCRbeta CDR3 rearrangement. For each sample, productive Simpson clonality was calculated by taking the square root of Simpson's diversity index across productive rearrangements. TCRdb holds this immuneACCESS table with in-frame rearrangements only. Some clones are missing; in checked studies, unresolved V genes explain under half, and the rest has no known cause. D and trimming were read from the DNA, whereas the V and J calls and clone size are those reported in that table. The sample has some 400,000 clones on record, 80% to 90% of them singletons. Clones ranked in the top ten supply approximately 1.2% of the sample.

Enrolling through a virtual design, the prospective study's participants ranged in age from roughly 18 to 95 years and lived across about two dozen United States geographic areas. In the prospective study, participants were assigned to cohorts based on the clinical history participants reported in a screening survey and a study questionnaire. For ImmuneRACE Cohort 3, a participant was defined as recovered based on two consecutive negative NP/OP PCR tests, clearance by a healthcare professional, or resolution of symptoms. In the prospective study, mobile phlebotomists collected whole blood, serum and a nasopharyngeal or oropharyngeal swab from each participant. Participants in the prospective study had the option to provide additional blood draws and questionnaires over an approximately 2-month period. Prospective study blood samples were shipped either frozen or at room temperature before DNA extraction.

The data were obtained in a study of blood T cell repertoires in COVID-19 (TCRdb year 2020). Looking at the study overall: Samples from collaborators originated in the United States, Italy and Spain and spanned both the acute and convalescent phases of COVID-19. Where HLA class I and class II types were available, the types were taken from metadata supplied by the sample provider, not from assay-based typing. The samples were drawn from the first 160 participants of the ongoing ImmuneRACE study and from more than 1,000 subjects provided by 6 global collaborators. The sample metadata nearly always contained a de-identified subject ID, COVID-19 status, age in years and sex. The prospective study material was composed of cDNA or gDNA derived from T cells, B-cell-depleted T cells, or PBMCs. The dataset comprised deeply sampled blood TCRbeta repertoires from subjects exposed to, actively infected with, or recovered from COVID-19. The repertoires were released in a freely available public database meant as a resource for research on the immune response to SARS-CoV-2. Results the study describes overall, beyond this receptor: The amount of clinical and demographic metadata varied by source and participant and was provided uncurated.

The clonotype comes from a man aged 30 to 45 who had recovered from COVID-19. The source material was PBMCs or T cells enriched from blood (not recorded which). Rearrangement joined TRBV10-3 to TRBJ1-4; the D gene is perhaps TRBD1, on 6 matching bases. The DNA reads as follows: TGTGCCATCAGTGAGTCACCCCTCGGACAGAATGAAAAACTGTTTTTT. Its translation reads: CAISESPLGQNEKLFF.